Sequencing of this TCR beta chain was carried out in a study of T cell repertoires in cytomegalovirus infection. Overall study context: Indicated by public TCR beta signatures were CMV infection and matching HLA type.

Germline trimming cut 4 bases from V and 2 bases from J; bases unmatched to any gene: 10. From germline, CDR1 is MGHRA and CDR2 YSYEKL. The CDR3 contains 16 residues. In its sample, this clonotype was seen a few times. Antigen: not known. MiXCR, applied by TCRdb to the reads, yields one record per CDR3 protein. The table includes about 400,000 distinct CDR3 sequences, 15% to 20% detected once. Study conclusions and caveats: The study found HLA-C-restricted CMV-specific TCR beta clonotypes dominating the ex vivo response. CMV carriers with the relevant HLA were identified by cumulative public TCR beta family frequency.

The chain links TRBV4-1 to TRBJ2-7; 8 nucleotides align to TRBD2. Material: PBMCs. The receptor's source is a human donor in good health (CMV status not recorded). Some clones in this sample may be carry-over from other donors' samples. In DNA, the CDR3 is TGCGCCAGCAGCCTTCAGTTAGCGGGGTTGACCTACGAGCAGTACTTC. It is translated as CASSLQLAGLTYEQYF.